These 23 T cell receptor beta chains share one sample of origin, sequenced in a study of cytomegalovirus exposure and HLA in healthy donors. PCR employed 60 Vbeta and 13 Jbeta primers. Sequenced by immunoSEQ multiplex PCR; TCRdb stores in-frame clones only, minus some. Among 100,000 to 150,000 clones listed, around 67% were seen once. Sequencing was done on a sample of PBMCs. Receptors were obtained from a man aged 55-75 years in good health and CMV-seropositive.

The chain carries TRBV4-1 and TRBJ1-4; no clear D. Deletions cut 3 bases from V and 10 bases from J, with 18 bases between. The germline CDR1 and CDR2 sequences are MGHRA and YSYEKL. The CDR3 covers 15 residues. The DNA of the CDR3 is TGCGCCAGCAGCCAGAGGGAGTCCCTCCGGGGAAAACTGTTTTTT. It codes for CASSQRESLRGKLFF.

This clone was counted a single time. The rearrangement links TRBV7-2 to TRBJ2-2, with 10 nucleotides matching TRBD2. CDR1 is SGHTA, CDR2 FQGNSA, per germline. This CDR3 region has 15 residues. V dropped 3 bases and J dropped 5; count of bases not matched to a gene: 3. DNA of the CDR3: TGTGCCAGCAGCTTTACTAGCGGGACAACCGGGGAGCTGTTTTTT. It specifies CASSFTSGTTGELFF.

The chain uses TRBV2 and TRBJ2-7; D might be TRBD1 (6 bases). The CDR3 loop spans 12 amino acids. Germline V gives CDR1 SNHLY, CDR2 FYNNEI. V lost 6 bases and J 4 bases, leaving 10 bases between the germline ends. The CDR3 loop reads CASRPQGYEQYF. As DNA, the CDR3 is TGTGCCAGCAGACCACAGGGATACGAGCAGTACTTC.

The V and J genes are TRBV11-1 and TRBJ1-2, with D unresolved. Germline-derived CDR1 and CDR2 are SGHAT and FQDESV (reference sequence). Trimming cost V 1 base and J 6 bases, with 9 bases left between them. CDR3 length: 13 residues. The CDR3 loop reads CASSLVNGDGYTF. DNA of the CDR3: TGTGCCAGCAGCTTAGTCAACGGGGATGGCTACACCTTC. Full variable domain (remainder filled in from reference TRBV11-1 and TRBJ1-2): EAEVAQSPRYKITEKSQAVAFWCDPISGHATLYWYRQILGQGPELLVQFQDESVVDDSQLPKDRFSAERLKGVDSTLKIQPAELGDSAMYLCASSLVNGDGYTFGSGTRLTVV.

The genes are TRBV5-1 and TRBJ1-1; D perhaps matches TRBD1 (5 bases). The CDR3 length is 13 residues. The V gene's germline CDR1 is SGHRS and CDR2 YFSETQ. V was clipped by 5 bases and J by 6 bases, with 14 bases between them. DNA for the CDR3: TGCGCCAGCAGTGGCGGGGCCACCGCTGAAGCTTTCTTT. It encodes CASSGGATAEAFF.

V gene TRBV15 combines with J gene TRBJ1-2, with 8 bases that match TRBD1. V was clipped by 3 bases and J by 7 bases; unmatched bases: 7. The V gene's germline CDR1 is LNHNV and CDR2 YYDKDF (reference sequence). The CDR3 runs 14 residues. The CDR3 reads CATSSRQGRSGYTF. CDR3 in DNA: TGTGCCACCAGCAGTCGACAGGGGAGGAGTGGCTACACCTTC.

The V and J genes are TRBV7-9 and TRBJ1-4, with D hard to call. The CDR3 extends over 14 amino acids. The germline V gene encodes CDR1 SEHNR and CDR2 FQNEAQ (reference sequence). V was pared by 1 base and J by 4 bases, with 7 bases between. The CDR3 DNA is TGTGCCAGCAGCTTAGGTCAGATTAATGAAAAACTGTTTTTT. Protein product: CASSLGQINEKLFF.

V usage is TRBV5-6 and J usage is TRBJ2-1, with 7 bases aligning to TRBD2. This CDR3 comprises 17 residues. Germline assignment: CDR1 SGHDT and CDR2 YYEEEE. After removal of 4 bases from V and 0 bases from J, the junction contained 10 bases not matched to a gene. The CDR3 nucleotides are TGTGCCAGCAGCCTGCTTTGGGGGGGGGTCTCCTACAATGAGCAGTTCTTC. It encodes CASSLLWGGVSYNEQFF.

The DNA of the CDR3 is TGTGCCAGCAGCTTCCGCGGGGGGAGAGGAGATACGCAGTATTTT. Translation: CASSFRGGRGDTQYF. The chain combines TRBV7-3 with TRBJ2-3; 8 bases map to TRBD2. Germline V lookup: CDR1 SGHTA, CDR2 FQGTGA. There are 15 residues in the CDR3. V lost 3 bases, J lost 5 bases, and 7 bases stayed unmatched.

This clone has more than one count but fewer than ten. This sequence joins TRBV19 and TRBJ2-1; 14 bases match TRBD2. Germline lookup yields CDR1 LNHDA and CDR2 SQIVND (reference sequence). The CDR3 covers 15 residues. V trimming: 6 bases; J trimming: 10 bases; junction bases outside the gene matches: 8. The CDR3 nucleotides are TGTGCCAGTAGACCGACTAGCGGGGGGGCTAGGGAGCAGTTCTTC. This codes for CASRPTSGGAREQFF.

The table lists this clone with a few counts. The chain is built from TRBV6-5 and TRBJ2-3; a possible D gene is TRBD2 (6 bases). Trimming removed 8 bases at V and 5 bases at J, with 14 bases between. From germline, CDR1 is MNHEY and CDR2 SVGAGI. The CDR3 extends over 13 amino acids. The CDR3 bases are TGTGCCAGCCTGCCGCCCGGGGGAGATACGCAGTATTTT. Protein: CASLPPGGDTQYF.

This clone came up a few times. The chain couples TRBV5-4 to TRBJ1-4, with 9 nucleotides matching TRBD1. The trim removed 2 bases at V and 6 bases at J, leaving 2 bases unmatched. The CDR3 runs to 14 residues. Germline CDR1 reads SGHNT; CDR2 reads YYREEE (reference sequence). The CDR3 nucleotides are TGTGCCAGCAGCTTTGGGGACAGGGATGAAAAACTGTTTTTT. Translated: CASSFGDRDEKLFF. Complete variable domain (other parts from reference TRBV5-4 and TRBJ1-4): ETGVTQSPTHLIKTRGQQVTLRCSSQSGHNTVSWYQQALGQGPQFIFQYYREEENGRGNFPPRFSGLQFPNYSSELNVNALELDDSALYLCASSFGDRDEKLFFGSGTQLSVL.

This clone showed up just a few times. CDR3 region: CASSFPTGETQYF. CDR3 sequence (DNA): TGTGCCAGCAGCTTCCCAACAGGAGAGACCCAGTACTTC. The V and J genes are TRBV5-5 and TRBJ2-5, with D tentatively TRBD1 (5 bases). The V and J ends lost 2 bases and 4 bases respectively, with 9 bases between them. Germline V CDR1 and CDR2: SGHKS, YYEKEE (reference sequence). This CDR3 is 13 amino acids long.

The sample holds a few counts of this clone. The genes are TRBV5-1 and TRBJ1-1; 7 bases are a match to TRBD1. The CDR3 is 15 residues long. CDR1 is SGHRS, CDR2 YFSETQ, per germline. The V gene end was trimmed by 0 bases and the J gene end by 6 bases; junction bases not matched to a gene: 8. CDR3 DNA: TGCGCCAGCAGCTTGGGGGGTGGGACAGACGCTGAAGCTTTCTTT. This sequence encodes CASSLGGGTDAEAFF.

A few counts support this clone. The chain employs TRBV5-1 and TRBJ2-2, with TRBD1 matching over 8 bases. V dropped 0 bases and J dropped 5; count of bases not matched to a gene: 0. Germline V gene data show CDR1 as SGHRS and CDR2 as YFSETQ. This CDR3 spans 14 amino acids. For the CDR3, the DNA is TGCGCCAGCAGCTTGGACAGGGGGACCGGGGAGCTGTTTTTT. It translates to CASSLDRGTGELFF.

The rearrangement joins TRBV18 to TRBJ1-6, with D unresolved. Germline-derived CDR1 and CDR2 are KGHSH and LQKENI. The CDR3 spans 13 residues. V lost 3 bases to trimming and J lost 6 bases, with 6 bases between them. The CDR3: CASSPNINSPLHF. DNA for the CDR3: TGTGCCAGCTCACCGAACATTAATTCACCCCTCCACTTT.

The rearrangement links TRBV28 to TRBJ1-5; D is undetermined. Germline V CDR1 and CDR2: MDHEN, SYDVKM. CDR3 size: 14 residues. Trimming took off 6 bases at V and 4 bases at J, with 13 bases between the two ends. CDR3 in amino acids: CASSYLPPNQPQHF. The CDR3 bases are TGTGCCAGCAGCTACCTTCCCCCTAATCAGCCCCAGCATTTT.

The chain carries TRBV9 and TRBJ2-7, with 10 positions matching TRBD1. Germline V lookup: CDR1 SGDLS, CDR2 YYNGEE. The CDR3 spans 16 residues. V lost 0 bases and J lost 2; bases outside the gene matches: 5. DNA for the CDR3: TGTGCCAGCAGCGTAGACTTTGGGACAGGGGCCTACGAGCAGTACTTC. Its translation is CASSVDFGTGAYEQYF.

The genes are TRBV7-8 and TRBJ1-1; D may be TRBD1 (5 bases). This CDR3 region has 11 residues. Trimming cost V 5 bases and J 11 bases, with 12 bases left between them. Germline V gives CDR1 SGHVS, CDR2 FQNEAQ. In DNA form, the CDR3 reads TGTGCCAGCAGCCCTGCTCGGGGGGCTTTCTTT. Translated: CASSPARGAFF.

The chain carries TRBV1 and TRBJ2-5; TRBD2, as called in the table, went unchecked against the DNA. TRBV1 is annotated as a pseudogene. The CDR3 runs to 18 residues. The CDR3 region has the DNA TGCACCAGCAGCCAAGATCAGCGCGGGGGGGCCTGCGGAGAGACCCAGTACTTC. Translation gives CTSSQDQRGGACGETQYF.

The gene calls are TRBV11-2 and TRBJ2-3, with 9 positions matching TRBD1. This CDR3 region has 13 residues. Germline V lookup: CDR1 SGHAT, CDR2 FQNNGV. Germline trimming cut 5 bases from V and 9 bases from J; bases unmatched to any gene: 6. CDR3 coding DNA: TGTGCCAGCAGCGTGGATGGACAGGGGACGCAGTATTTT. Its protein product is CASSVDGQGTQYF.

The CDR3 DNA reads as TGTGCCAGCAGCTTCGAAGGGGCTTCGGGCGAGCAGTACTTC. Its protein product is CASSFEGASGEQYF. This chain joins TRBV7-9 and TRBJ2-7; D is perhaps TRBD1 (5 bases). CDR3 length equals 14 residues. V was shortened by 3 bases and J by 6 bases, with 15 bases between the two germline ends. Germline values: CDR1 SEHNR, CDR2 FQNEAQ (reference sequence).

This sequence joins TRBV6-5 and TRBJ1-4, with D hard to call. Trimming took off 0 bases at V and 10 bases at J, with 15 bases between the two ends. The CDR3 is 15 amino acids. Germline loops: CDR1 MNHEY, CDR2 SVGAGI. The CDR3 sequence is CASSYSRSGQGKLFF. The DNA for the CDR3 is TGTGCCAGCAGTTACTCTCGGAGCGGGCAAGGAAAACTGTTTTTT.